A selection of T cell receptor beta chains follows, all from one sample in a study of CD8 T cells in ankylosing spondylitis. TCRdb reprocessed the 5' RACE reads via MiXCR and lists one record per CDR3 protein. The sample lists about 150,000 distinct CDR3 sequences; approximately 48% were seen once. Sample: synovial fluid, either unsorted or a sorted T cell fraction (not recorded which). The source of these receptors is a male donor with ankylosing spondylitis. The CDR3 runs from the conserved cysteine through the conserved F or W. D genes are given only for firm matches. Clone size is shown for a subset of rows, as once, few, many or a class of expanded clone.

clone size: -
CDR3 length: 15
D gene: -
J gene: TRBJ2-7
V gene: TRBV2
CDR3 DNA: TGTGCCAGCAGTGAAGCGCCTCACACGTCCTACGAGCAGTACTTC
CDR3 protein: CASSEAPHTSYEQYF

clone size: -
CDR3 length: 14
D gene: -
J gene: TRBJ2-1
V gene: TRBV20-1
CDR3 DNA: TGCAGTGTAACGGGGGAGACAAAATACAATGAGCAGTTCTTC
CDR3 protein: CSVTGETKYNEQFF

clone size: -
CDR3 length: 15
D gene: TRBD2
J gene: TRBJ2-7
V gene: TRBV12-3/TRBV12-4
CDR3 DNA: TGTGCCAGCAGTTGGGGGGCGGGGGGCTACGACGAGCAGTACTTC
CDR3 protein: CASSWGAGGYDEQYF

clone size: -
CDR3 length: 17
D gene: TRBD1
J gene: TRBJ2-1
V gene: TRBV4-3
CDR3 DNA: TGCGCCAGCAGCCAAGATGTTTTAAGGGACAGATACAATGAGCAGTTCTTC
CDR3 protein: CASSQDVLRDRYNEQFF

clone size: -
CDR3 length: 16
D gene: TRBD1
J gene: TRBJ1-4
V gene: TRBV7-9
CDR3 DNA: TGTGCCAGCAGCCCAGCGGGGACAGCCGATATGAAGAAACTGTTTTTT
CDR3 protein: CASSPAGTADMKKLFF

clone size: many
CDR3 length: 12
D gene: -
J gene: TRBJ2-3
V gene: TRBV12-3/TRBV12-4
CDR3 DNA: TGTGCCAGCAGTTTTACCGCGGGCACGCAGTATTTT
CDR3 protein: CASSFTAGTQYF

clone size: few
CDR3 length: 16
D gene: TRBD2
J gene: TRBJ2-1
V gene: TRBV20-1
CDR3 DNA: TGCAGTGCTATAGGAGGTACAGCGGGGGAGCACAATGAGCAGTTCTTC
CDR3 protein: CSAIGGTAGEHNEQFF

clone size: few
CDR3 length: 16
D gene: TRBD2
J gene: TRBJ2-1
V gene: TRBV25-1
CDR3 DNA: TGTGCCAGCAGTGAATCGACGCTAGCGGGTAACAATGAGCAGTTCTTC
CDR3 protein: CASSESTLAGNNEQFF

clone size: -
CDR3 length: 13
D gene: -
J gene: TRBJ2-1
V gene: TRBV4-1
CDR3 DNA: TGCGCCAGCAGCCCCTGGGTGAACAATGAGCAGTTCTTC
CDR3 protein: CASSPWVNNEQFF

clone size: -
CDR3 length: 16
D gene: -
J gene: TRBJ2-6
V gene: TRBV9
CDR3 DNA: TGTGCCAGCAGCGTAGTAGGAGGCTCTGGGGCCAACGTCCTGACTTTC
CDR3 protein: CASSVVGGSGANVLTF

clone size: few
CDR3 length: 11
D gene: -
J gene: TRBJ1-1
V gene: TRBV29-1
CDR3 DNA: TGCAGCGTTGCAGAGAACACTGAAGCTTTCTTT
CDR3 protein: CSVAENTEAFF

clone size: few
CDR3 length: 15
D gene: -
J gene: TRBJ1-2
V gene: TRBV12-3/TRBV12-4
CDR3 DNA: TGTGCCAGCAGTTTACTGGGGGCGGCCCTCTATGGCTACACCTTC
CDR3 protein: CASSLLGAALYGYTF

clone size: -
CDR3 length: 17
D gene: TRBD1
J gene: TRBJ1-5
V gene: TRBV4-1
CDR3 DNA: TGCGCCAGCAGCCCTGGGACAGGCCCTCCGAACAATCAGCCCCAGCATTTT
CDR3 protein: CASSPGTGPPNNQPQHF

clone size: many
CDR3 length: 13
D gene: -
J gene: TRBJ2-2
V gene: TRBV24-1
CDR3 DNA: TGTGCCACCAGTGACGACAACACCGGGGAGCTGTTTTTT
CDR3 protein: CATSDDNTGELFF

clone size: few
CDR3 length: 14
D gene: -
J gene: TRBJ2-3
V gene: TRBV4-1
CDR3 DNA: TGCGCCAGCAGCCCGCAAGAGAGCACAGATACGCAGTATTTT
CDR3 protein: CASSPQESTDTQYF

clone size: -
CDR3 length: 14
D gene: -
J gene: TRBJ1-2
V gene: TRBV30
CDR3 DNA: TGTGCCTGGAGTGTACGCCCCAGGCCCTATGGCTACACCTTC
CDR3 protein: CAWSVRPRPYGYTF

clone size: -
CDR3 length: 13
D gene: -
J gene: TRBJ2-2
V gene: TRBV29-1
CDR3 DNA: TGCAGCGTGGGCCAGGGTAACACCGGGGAGCTGTTTTTT
CDR3 protein: CSVGQGNTGELFF

clone size: -
CDR3 length: 14
D gene: -
J gene: TRBJ1-5
V gene: TRBV7-8
CDR3 DNA: TGTGCCAGCAGCCCCTGGACAGCCTATCAGCCCCAGCATTTT
CDR3 protein: CASSPWTAYQPQHF

clone size: -
CDR3 length: 16
D gene: TRBD2
J gene: TRBJ2-1
V gene: TRBV20-1
CDR3 DNA: TGCAGTGCTAGAAGACTAGCGGGGGCCGAATCCAATGAGCAGTTCTTC
CDR3 protein: CSARRLAGAESNEQFF

clone size: once
CDR3 length: 15
D gene: TRBD2
J gene: TRBJ2-3
V gene: TRBV29-1
CDR3 DNA: TGCAGCCCTCTCCAGGCGGGAGATGGGCCAGATACGCAGTATTTT
CDR3 protein: CSPLQAGDGPDTQYF

clone size: -
CDR3 length: 14
D gene: TRBD1
J gene: TRBJ1-2
V gene: TRBV12-5
CDR3 DNA: TGTGCTAGTGGTTTGGTAGGGGGCAGTTATGGCTACACCTTC
CDR3 protein: CASGLVGGSYGYTF

clone size: many
CDR3 length: 16
D gene: -
J gene: TRBJ1-4
V gene: TRBV6-1
CDR3 DNA: TGTGCCAGCAGGACCAGGATGGCAGAGAGAGGTGAAAAACTGTTTTTT
CDR3 protein: CASRTRMAERGEKLFF

clone size: -
CDR3 length: 13
D gene: -
J gene: TRBJ2-5
V gene: TRBV12-3/TRBV12-4
CDR3 DNA: TGTGCCAGCAGTTTCGGGACGGTGGAGACCCAGTACTTC
CDR3 protein: CASSFGTVETQYF

clone size: -
CDR3 length: 15
D gene: TRBD1
J gene: TRBJ2-1
V gene: TRBV5-1
CDR3 DNA: TGCGCCAGCAGCTTGCGACAGGGGGCGTTGAGGGAGCAGTTCTTC
CDR3 protein: CASSLRQGALREQFF

clone size: many
CDR3 length: 16
D gene: -
J gene: TRBJ2-3
V gene: TRBV5-4
CDR3 DNA: TGTGCCAGCAGCTTGGCCTGGCAGGGGGGAACAGATACGCAGTATTTT
CDR3 protein: CASSLAWQGGTDTQYF

clone size: few
CDR3 length: 17
D gene: -
J gene: TRBJ2-1
V gene: TRBV15
CDR3 DNA: TGTGCCACCAGCAGAGATTTGCGGGCTAATATGTACAATGAGCAGTTCTTC
CDR3 protein: CATSRDLRANMYNEQFF

clone size: many
CDR3 length: 14
D gene: -
J gene: TRBJ1-5
V gene: TRBV18
CDR3 DNA: TGTGCCAGCTCACTTACAGGGCCAAATCAGCCCCAGCATTTT
CDR3 protein: CASSLTGPNQPQHF

clone size: -
CDR3 length: 13
D gene: -
J gene: TRBJ2-1
V gene: TRBV4-1
CDR3 DNA: TGCGCCAGCAGCCATCGGGAGTGGTATGAGCAGTTCTTC
CDR3 protein: CASSHREWYEQFF

clone size: few
CDR3 length: 16
D gene: TRBD2
J gene: TRBJ2-5
V gene: TRBV11-2
CDR3 DNA: TGTGCCAGCAGCTTATTTCCAGCGGGGGAACAAGAGACCCAGTACTTC
CDR3 protein: CASSLFPAGEQETQYF

clone size: many
CDR3 length: 14
D gene: -
J gene: TRBJ1-2
V gene: TRBV12-3/TRBV12-4
CDR3 DNA: TGTGCCAGCAGTCAAGGGTCAAAAGGGTATGGCTACACCTTC
CDR3 protein: CASSQGSKGYGYTF

clone size: -
CDR3 length: 12
D gene: -
J gene: TRBJ1-2
V gene: TRBV28
CDR3 DNA: TGTGCCAGCACCCTTGGGAGTGTAGGCTACACCTTC
CDR3 protein: CASTLGSVGYTF

clone size: -
CDR3 length: 12
D gene: TRBD1
J gene: TRBJ1-2
V gene: TRBV20-1
CDR3 DNA: TGCAGTGCACGGACAGGGGAAACAGGCTACACCTTC
CDR3 protein: CSARTGETGYTF

clone size: once
CDR3 length: 20
D gene: TRBD2
J gene: TRBJ2-7
V gene: TRBV20-1
CDR3 DNA: TGCAGTGCTAGAGATCTTTGGCTAGCGGGAGGGTTCGGCCACAGGCACGAGCAGTACTTC
CDR3 protein: CSARDLWLAGGFGHRHEQYF

clone size: -
CDR3 length: 14
D gene: -
J gene: TRBJ1-1
V gene: TRBV7-2
CDR3 DNA: TGTGCCAGCAGCCAGACAGGCATGAACACTGAAGCTTTCTTT
CDR3 protein: CASSQTGMNTEAFF

clone size: many
CDR3 length: 12
D gene: -
J gene: TRBJ2-1
V gene: TRBV2
CDR3 DNA: TGTGCCAGCACCCCTGGCCGGACCGGGGAGTTCTTC
CDR3 protein: CASTPGRTGEFF

clone size: -
CDR3 length: 16
D gene: -
J gene: TRBJ2-1
V gene: TRBV4-2
CDR3 DNA: TGTGCCAGCAGCCAAGCCGGGGCTCGCTCCTACAATGAGCAGTTCTTC
CDR3 protein: CASSQAGARSYNEQFF

clone size: once
CDR3 length: 17
D gene: TRBD2
J gene: TRBJ2-7
V gene: TRBV4-1
CDR3 DNA: TGCGCCAGCAGTTACAGACTAGCGGGAGGGGTTCCCTACGAGCAGTACTTC
CDR3 protein: CASSYRLAGGVPYEQYF

clone size: -
CDR3 length: 13
D gene: -
J gene: TRBJ2-1
V gene: TRBV4-3
CDR3 DNA: TGCGCCAGCAGCCAAGATTGGAGCAATGAGCAGTTCTTC
CDR3 protein: CASSQDWSNEQFF

clone size: -
CDR3 length: 17
D gene: TRBD2
J gene: TRBJ2-1
V gene: TRBV12-3/TRBV12-4
CDR3 DNA: TGTGCCAGCAGTTTATTTGGACTAGCGGGAGGATACAATGAGCAGTTCTTC
CDR3 protein: CASSLFGLAGGYNEQFF

clone size: -
CDR3 length: 15
D gene: -
J gene: TRBJ2-7
V gene: TRBV7-9
CDR3 DNA: TGTGCCAGCAGTTACCGGGACACCGAATCCTACGAGCAGTACTTC
CDR3 protein: CASSYRDTESYEQYF

clone size: -
CDR3 length: 16
D gene: TRBD1
J gene: TRBJ2-7
V gene: TRBV6-2/TRBV6-3
CDR3 DNA: TGTGCCAGCAGTTACTTAGGGGGACAGGGGCCCTACGAGCAGTACTTC
CDR3 protein: CASSYLGGQGPYEQYF